This T cell receptor beta chain was found in a study of glioma-infiltrating T cells after dendritic cell vaccination. Study background: Autologous tumor lysate was loaded overnight onto monocyte-derived dendritic cells grown seven days with IL-4 and GM-CSF. Dendritic cell vaccine was injected intradermally three times, biweekly.

Amplification used 60 V beta primers and 13 J beta primers. Sequencing was performed with immunoSEQ multiplex PCR; in TCRdb, only in-frame clones are kept and a portion is missing. Here the sample spans over 90,000 clones, 85% to 90% being singletons. About this clone itself: As yet, its antigen is unknown.

Findings and limits, study-wide: Only a small number of patients had complete blood and tumor samples.

The sample in question was blood, obtained before dendritic cell vaccination. The TCR originated in a human donor with glioblastoma.

The CDR3 DNA reads TGTGCCAGCAGCTTTTTTGGCGGTCCCGACGTCAATACGCAGTATTTT. Translation: CASSFFGGPDVNTQYF. This chain links TRBV7-9 with TRBJ2-3; D not certain. Germline V gene sequence: CDR1 SEHNR, CDR2 FQNEAQ (reference sequence). The length of the CDR3 is 16 residues. Trimming pared 3 bases from V and 7 bases from J, leaving 20 bases between.